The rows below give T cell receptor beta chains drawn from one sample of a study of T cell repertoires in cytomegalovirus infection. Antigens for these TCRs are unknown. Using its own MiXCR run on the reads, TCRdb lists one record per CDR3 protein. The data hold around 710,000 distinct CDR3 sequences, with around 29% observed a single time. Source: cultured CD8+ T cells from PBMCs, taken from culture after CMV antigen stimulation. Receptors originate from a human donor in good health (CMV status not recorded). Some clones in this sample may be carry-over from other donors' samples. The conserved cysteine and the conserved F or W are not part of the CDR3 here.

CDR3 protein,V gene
ATSAREGDTEAF,TRBV15
ASSFTNPGQGLETQY,TRBV12-3/TRBV12-4
ASSEGLLTEAF,TRBV6-1
ASSQDQGGYNEQF,TRBV4-3
ASSLDFLAGDYNEQF,TRBV7-6
ASSYGQSSTDTQY,TRBV6-2/TRBV6-3
ASSLQGWNEQF,TRBV7-3
ASSFQGGGADNEQF,TRBV7-9
ASSQEGRGPQETQY,TRBV4-2
ASSPYPGETQY,TRBV5-1
ASSLPVTGRTEAF,TRBV6-2/TRBV6-3
ASRGVGRYEQY,TRBV7-8
ASSYAGETTEAF,TRBV6-8
ASSLAPRGTGELF,TRBV12-3/TRBV12-4
ASSSKWSSGNTIY,TRBV28
ASSPAGQGLRTEAF,TRBV7-6
ASSYHGKPNYGYT,TRBV6-2/TRBV6-3
ASSLVDRVNTEAF,TRBV11-2
ASSFYRQGRRNEQF,TRBV5-1
ASSLTGGVYDEQF,TRBV7-3
ASSPGRGTFANTGELF,TRBV7-2
ASSFWSYDQY,TRBV5-6
ASSQTGLGEQY,TRBV2
ASSLSRGQLSYNEQF,TRBV5-1
ASSSVTGGDGYT,TRBV7-9
ASIGPGLGGNYGYT,TRBV6-1
ASSQEEDSQETQY,TRBV4-1
ASRPTGRSYNSPLH,TRBV7-2
ASSFGTPDTEAF,TRBV7-8
ASSHEDRLTGTGELF,TRBV4-1
ASSWGLTYEQY,TRBV7-2
ASSDIDRGDSADTQY,TRBV12-3/TRBV12-4
ASSLPLALPVTDTQY,TRBV6-2/TRBV6-3
ASSEGTPSEAF,TRBV7-6
ASSSPGIRGGSLGSYNEQF,TRBV5-4
ASSLVGNYT,TRBV11-2
ASSEDLAANTGELF,TRBV6-1
AISESSAGLRTPLH,TRBV10-3
ASSLEAGGVPGELF,TRBV5-3
AIGTSSGGKETQY,TRBV10-3
ASSDEYRDLYEQY,TRBV12-3/TRBV12-4
ASSQQDRGADTQY,TRBV4-1
ASSESLAGEETQY,TRBV6-1
ASSFRDRETQY,TRBV7-8
ASKDLRVAEAF,TRBV27
ASNWGGPYNEQF,TRBV5-4